Below, 27 T cell receptor beta chains from the same sample are listed, as sequenced in a study of cytomegalovirus exposure and HLA in healthy donors. Researchers ran the PCR with 60 Vbeta and 13 Jbeta primers. Some clones are missing from TCRdb's copy, which holds only in-frame ones; the method was immunoSEQ multiplex PCR. The table lists 90,000 or so clones, approximately 80% of them singletons, with 3% to 4% in the top ten. The material sequenced was PBMCs. These TCRs come from a man younger than 40 in good health and CMV-seropositive.

The chain couples TRBV6-1 to TRBJ1-2; perhaps TRBD1 as D (6 bases). The V and J ends lost 6 bases and 8 bases respectively, with 13 bases between them. Germline V lookup: CDR1 MNHNS, CDR2 SASEGT. CDR3 size: 12 residues. CDR3 nucleotide sequence: TGTGCCAGCAGCCCGGGGGGCGGGGGCTACACCTTC. The encoded protein is CASSPGGGGYTF.

This sequence joins TRBV28 and TRBJ2-1, with a tentative D call TRBD1 (8 bases). Germline CDR1 is MDHEN and CDR2 is SYDVKM. The CDR3 extends over 14 amino acids. V was cut by 6 bases and J by 3 bases, with 12 bases left in between. CDR3 amino acids: CASRTGGDYNEQFF. The DNA for the CDR3 is TGTGCCAGCAGAACAGGGGGGGACTACAATGAGCAGTTCTTC.

In this sample, this clone turned up once. V and J are TRBV15 and TRBJ1-5; TRBD1 is a possible D gene (5 bases). This CDR3 is built from 17 residues. The V gene's germline CDR1 is LNHNV and CDR2 YYDKDF (reference sequence). V was shortened by 1 base and J by 0 bases, with 13 bases between the two germline ends. The CDR3 DNA sequence: TGTGCCACCAGCAGAGCCCAGGGCGGGGGTAGCAATCAGCCCCAGCATTTT. This sequence encodes CATSRAQGGGSNQPQHF.

This chain joins TRBV10-1 and TRBJ2-1; TRBD2 might be the D (6 bases). Germline V gene sequence: CDR1 WNHNN, CDR2 SYGVQD (reference sequence). The CDR3 is 14 amino acids. With 6 bases removed from V and 4 bases from J, the gap between germline ends came to 13 bases. CDR3 sequence reads: CASSGGPGYNEQFF. The CDR3 nucleotides read TGCGCCAGCAGCGGAGGGCCAGGGTACAATGAGCAGTTCTTC.

This clone was observed a single time. The chain uses TRBV9 and TRBJ1-1, with D perhaps matching TRBD1 (5 bases). The CDR3 spans 14 residues. CDR1 SGDLS and CDR2 YYNGEE come from the germline V gene. The V and J ends lost 6 bases and 1 base respectively, with 13 bases between them. The CDR3 loop is CASNYRSWNTEAFF. The CDR3 DNA is TGTGCCAGCAATTACAGGAGCTGGAACACTGAAGCTTTCTTT.

The chain combines TRBV27 with TRBJ2-1; possibly TRBD1 for D (6 bases). Trimming cost V 5 bases and J 6 bases, with 11 bases left between them. Germline V gene lookup returns CDR1 MNHEY and CDR2 SMNVEV (reference sequence). The length of the CDR3 is 13 residues. The CDR3 sequence: CASSTRGSNEQFF. DNA of the CDR3: TGTGCCAGCAGTACCAGGGGTTCCAATGAGCAGTTCTTC.

This clone was detected a few times. The rearrangement joins TRBV4-2 to TRBJ2-7; TRBD1 agrees at 10 bases. There are 15 residues in the CDR3. Germline CDR1 and CDR2: LGHNA and YNFKEQ. J lost 1 base, V lost 4 bases, and 4 bases had no gene match. CDR3 coding DNA: TGTGCCAGCAGCCCGGGGACAGGGGTTTCCTACGAGCAGTACTTC. It codes for CASSPGTGVSYEQYF.

The chain is built from TRBV16 and TRBJ2-1; D might be TRBD2 (7 bases). V lost 0 bases and J lost 7, with 13 bases in between. Germline values: CDR1 KGHSY, CDR2 FQNENV. The CDR3 consists of 15 residues. The CDR3: CASSQSRGAYNEQFF. The CDR3 DNA follows: TGTGCCAGCAGCCAATCCCGGGGGGCGTATAATGAGCAGTTCTTC. Complete variable domain (other parts from reference TRBV16 and TRBJ2-1): GEEVAQTPKHLVRGEGQKAKLYCAPIKGHSYVFWYQQVLKNEFKFLISFQNENVFDETGMPKERFSAKCLPNSPCSLEIQATKLEDSAVYFCASSQSRGAYNEQFFGPGTRLTVL.

The chain has TRBV28 and TRBJ2-1; 9 nucleotides agree with TRBD2. Looked up from germline, CDR1 is MDHEN and CDR2 is SYDVKM. The V and J ends lost 5 bases and 7 bases, in that order; junction bases with no gene match: 9. The CDR3 covers 15 residues. CDR3 in amino acids: CASSLLTSGANEQFF. The DNA of the CDR3 is TGTGCCAGCAGTCTATTGACTAGCGGAGCTAATGAGCAGTTCTTC.

The chain links TRBV7-8 to TRBJ2-2; 16 bases map to TRBD2. This CDR3 spans 21 amino acids. From germline, CDR1 is SGHVS and CDR2 FQNEAQ. V lost 5 bases to trimming and J lost 6 bases; unmatched junction nucleotides: 18. The CDR3 DNA is TGTGCCAGCAGCCCCCGATCTAGGGGACTAGCGGGAGGGTTGTGGTCCGGGGAGCTGTTTTTT. Residues: CASSPRSRGLAGGLWSGELFF.

This sequence joins TRBV10-3 and TRBJ2-2, with D tentatively TRBD1 (6 bases). The germline CDR1 and CDR2 sequences are ENHRY and SYGVKD. The CDR3 runs 18 residues. Trimming pared 2 bases from V and 0 bases from J, leaving 16 bases between. The CDR3 coding sequence is TGTGCCATCAGTGAGCGGTGGGGCAGGGGATCGAACACCGGGGAGCTGTTTTTT. It specifies CAISERWGRGSNTGELFF.

This chain joins TRBV30 and TRBJ1-1; 7 nucleotides align to TRBD1. The CDR3 is 15 amino acids. Germline CDR1 reads GTSNPN; CDR2 reads SVGIG (reference sequence). Unmatched junction bases numbered 9, after V lost 4 bases and J lost 1 base. CDR3 region: CAWNPGQAGNTEAFF. The CDR3 bases are TGTGCCTGGAACCCTGGACAGGCGGGGAACACTGAAGCTTTCTTT. The full variable domain, with the rest looked up from reference TRBV30 and TRBJ1-1, is SQTIHQWPATLVQPVGSPLSLECTVEGTSNPNLYWYRQAAGRGLQLLFYSVGIGQISSEVPQNLSASRPQDRQFILSSKKLLLSDSGFYLCAWNPGQAGNTEAFFGQGTRLTVV.

The chain uses TRBV19 and TRBJ2-1; D is unclear. There are 15 residues in the CDR3. Germline loops: CDR1 LNHDA, CDR2 SQIVND (reference sequence). The V gene lost 1 base and the J gene lost 0 bases, with 7 bases spanning the gap. The CDR3 loop is CASSIASSSYNEQFF. The CDR3 DNA sequence: TGTGCCAGTAGTATAGCTTCCAGCTCCTACAATGAGCAGTTCTTC.

This chain links TRBV27 with TRBJ2-7; D may be TRBD2 (6 bases). This CDR3 comprises 13 residues. Germline assignment: CDR1 MNHEY and CDR2 SMNVEV (reference sequence). V was trimmed by 8 bases and J by 2 bases, leaving 13 bases between them. CDR3 DNA: TGTGCCAGCTCGGAGGGCTCTCCCTACGAGCAGTACTTC. Translating gives CASSEGSPYEQYF.

The rearrangement uses TRBV27 and TRBJ2-1; TRBD2 aligns across 11 bases. Germline loops: CDR1 MNHEY, CDR2 SMNVEV (reference sequence). This CDR3 has 15 amino acids. V trimming: 6 bases; J trimming: 5 bases; junction bases outside the gene matches: 6. The CDR3 reads CASRTSGIWHNEQFF. In DNA form, the CDR3 reads TGTGCCAGCAGGACTAGCGGGATTTGGCACAATGAGCAGTTCTTC.

For the CDR3, the DNA is TGTGCCAGCTCACCAGGACAGGCTACCTATGGCTACACCTTC. Its translation is CASSPGQATYGYTF. V usage is TRBV18 and J usage is TRBJ1-2, with 7 positions matching TRBD1. The CDR3 length is 14 residues. J gave up 4 bases and V 2 bases, and 4 bases lay outside the gene matches. The V gene's germline CDR1 is KGHSH and CDR2 LQKENI. The variable domain in full, completed from reference TRBV18 and TRBJ1-2, reads NAGVMQNPRHLVRRRGQEARLRCSPMKGHSHVYWYRQLPEEGLKFMVYLQKENIIDESGMPKERFSAEFPKEGPSILRIQQVVRGDSAAYFCASSPGQATYGYTFGSGTRLTVV.

This rearrangement joins TRBV6-4 to TRBJ2-3, with D perhaps matching TRBD2 (6 bases). Germline CDR1 is MRHNA and CDR2 is SNTAGT. The ends were cut back, 3 bases at V and 3 bases at J, with 10 bases in the middle. CDR3 size: 14 residues. In DNA, the CDR3 is TGTGCCAGCAGTGAAGCGGGCTATACAGATACGCAGTATTTT. Translated, it gives CASSEAGYTDTQYF.

The CDR3 here is CASSLTDTNEKLFF. The DNA of the CDR3 is TGTGCCAGCAGTCTGACAGACACTAATGAAAAACTGTTTTTT. The V gene is TRBV6-5, the J gene TRBJ1-4, with D possibly matching TRBD1 (5 bases). Germline lookup yields CDR1 MNHEY and CDR2 SVGAGI. V was shortened by 5 bases and J by 2 bases, with 9 bases between the two germline ends. There are 14 residues in the CDR3.

This rearrangement joins TRBV2 to TRBJ1-2, with D perhaps matching TRBD1 (6 bases). The CDR3 runs 13 residues. Trimming left V 6 bases short and J 2 bases short, with 10 bases between. Germline lookup yields CDR1 SNHLY and CDR2 FYNNEI. CDR3 amino acids: CASSTGLNYGYTF. The CDR3 nucleotides are TGTGCCAGCAGCACAGGGCTGAACTATGGCTACACCTTC.

The chain recombines TRBV5-1 with TRBJ2-2, with D tentatively TRBD1 (6 bases). The V end lost 6 bases, the J end lost 0 bases, and 24 bases lay between the germline ends. The germline CDR1 and CDR2 sequences are SGHRS and YFSETQ. The CDR3 is 19 amino acids. The CDR3 DNA is TGCGCCAGCAACGCCAGAAATCAGCGGACAGAACCGAACACCGGGGAGCTGTTTTTT. Its protein is CASNARNQRTEPNTGELFF.

The rearrangement joins TRBV20-1 to TRBJ2-1; D call uncertain. There are 10 residues in the CDR3. The V gene's germline CDR1 is DFQATT and CDR2 SNEGSKA (reference sequence). Deletions cut 5 bases from V and 9 bases from J, with 8 bases between. The CDR3 sequence is CSAEWSEQFF. CDR3 nucleotide sequence: TGCAGTGCTGAGTGGAGTGAGCAGTTCTTC.

The chain recombines TRBV25-1 with TRBJ1-1; TRBD1 aligns across 11 bases. This CDR3 has 15 residues. The germline gives CDR1 MGHDK, CDR2 SYGVNS. V lost 6 bases to trimming and J lost 5 bases; unmatched junction nucleotides: 8. In DNA, the CDR3 is TGTGCCAGCAGGGGGCCCGGGACAGGGGGAACTGAAGCTTTCTTT. It yields the protein CASRGPGTGGTEAFF.

The V gene is TRBV9, the J gene TRBJ2-1; no clear D gene. CDR1 is SGDLS and CDR2 is YYNGEE in the germline V gene. The length of the CDR3 is 14 residues. The V end lost 1 base, the J end lost 4 bases, and 9 bases lay between the germline ends. CDR3 protein: CASSVYGEYNEQFF. The DNA of the CDR3 is TGTGCCAGCAGCGTATACGGAGAATACAATGAGCAGTTCTTC. The full variable domain, with the rest looked up from reference TRBV9 and TRBJ2-1, is DSGVTQTPKHLITATGQRVTLRCSPRSGDLSVYWYQQSLDQGLQFLIQYYNGEERAKGNILERFSAQQFPDLHSELNLSSLELGDSALYFCASSVYGEYNEQFFGPGTRLTVL.

The rearrangement uses TRBV5-4 and TRBJ2-7; 8 positions match TRBD1. V was clipped by 5 bases and J by 5 bases; unmatched bases: 6. Per the germline V gene, CDR1 is SGHNT and CDR2 is YYREEE (reference sequence). CDR3 size: 13 residues. CDR3 nucleotides: TGTGCCAGCAGAGACAGGGGAAGAGACGAGCAGTACTTC. It is translated as CASRDRGRDEQYF.

DNA for the CDR3: TGTGCCAGCAGTTACGGGACAGGGGACGGAAACACCATATATTTT. Translating it yields CASSYGTGDGNTIYF. The chain combines TRBV6-5 with TRBJ1-3; 10 bases are shared with TRBD1. The CDR3 extends over 15 amino acids. Germline trimming cut 2 bases from V and 4 bases from J; bases unmatched to any gene: 2. Germline V gives CDR1 MNHEY, CDR2 SVGAGI.

This clone was picked up a small number of times. The gene calls are TRBV7-9 and TRBJ1-2; unclear D gene. The length of the CDR3 is 11 residues. Germline CDR1 is SEHNR and CDR2 is FQNEAQ (reference sequence). The CDR3 spells CASGSRQGYTF. The CDR3 bases are TGTGCTTCAGGCTCCAGGCAGGGCTACACCTTC.

V gene TRBV21-1 combines with J gene TRBJ2-1; the D call of TRBD1 is as the table states it, not checked on the DNA. TRBV21-1 is recorded as a pseudogene. This CDR3 is 18 amino acids long. The CDR3 DNA sequence: TGTGCCAGCAGCAAAGCGTGTCCGGGACAGTCAACCTACAATGAGCAGTTCTTC. Protein sequence: CASSKACPGQSTYNEQFF.